The T cell receptor beta chain described here comes from a study of T-cell memory formation after mild COVID-19. The wider study: Clustering of TCRs was largely donor specific.

TCRdb itself ran the 5' RACE reads through MiXCR, one entry per CDR3 protein. The data show 300,000 to 350,000 distinct CDR3 sequences, with 15% to 20% seen just once and roughly 21% held by the top ten. This CDR3 region has 13 residues. Germline CDR1 is GTSNPN and CDR2 is SVGIG (reference sequence). Between the trimmed V and J ends, which lost 2 bases and 0 bases, there was a span of 7 bases. The source of this sequence is a man between 18 and 35 years old who had mild COVID-19 (a few samples of this study predate the infection). Cell type and time point are not known. Sequences were obtained from PBMCs or a T cell subset sorted from them (not recorded which). The J gene is TRBJ1-1, the V gene TRBV30; TRBD1 might be the D (6 bases). For the CDR3, the DNA is TGTGCCTGGAGTCAGGGGATGAACACTGAAGCTTTCTTT. Translating gives CAWSQGMNTEAFF.